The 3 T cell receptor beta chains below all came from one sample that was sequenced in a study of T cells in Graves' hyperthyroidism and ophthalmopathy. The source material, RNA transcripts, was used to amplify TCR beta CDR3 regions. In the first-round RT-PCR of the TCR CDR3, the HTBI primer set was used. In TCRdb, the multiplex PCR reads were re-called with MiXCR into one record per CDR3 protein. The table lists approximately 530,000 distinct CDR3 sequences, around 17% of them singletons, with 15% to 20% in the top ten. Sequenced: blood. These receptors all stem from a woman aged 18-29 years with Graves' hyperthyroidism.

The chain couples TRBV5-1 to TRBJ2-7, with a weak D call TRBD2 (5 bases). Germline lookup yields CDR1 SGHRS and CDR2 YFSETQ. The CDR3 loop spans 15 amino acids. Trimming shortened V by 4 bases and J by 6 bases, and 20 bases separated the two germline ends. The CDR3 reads CASSEGQGPRGEQYF. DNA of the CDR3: TGCGCCAGCAGCGAGGGTCAAGGCCCTCGGGGCGAGCAGTACTTC.

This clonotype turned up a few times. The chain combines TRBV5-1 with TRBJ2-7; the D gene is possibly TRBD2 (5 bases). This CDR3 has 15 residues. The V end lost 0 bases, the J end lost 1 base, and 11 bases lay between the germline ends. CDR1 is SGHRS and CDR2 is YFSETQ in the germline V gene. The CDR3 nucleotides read TGCGCCAGCAGCTTGGGAGCAACTAGGTCCTACGAGCAGTACTTC. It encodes CASSLGATRSYEQYF.

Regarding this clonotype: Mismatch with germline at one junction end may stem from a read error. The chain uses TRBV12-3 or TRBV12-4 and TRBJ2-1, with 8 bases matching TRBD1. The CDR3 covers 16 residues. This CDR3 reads CASSPSWAGGRNEQSF. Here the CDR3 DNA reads TGTGCCAGCAGTCCCTCATGGGCAGGGGGCCGGAATGAGCAGTCCTTC.